The clone carrying this TCR beta chain was seen repeatedly, ten times or more. As yet, its antigen is unknown. One end of the junction does not line up with germline, which may come from a read error. Donors gave around 9.3 milliliters of peripheral blood apiece. Sample-barcoded 5' priming and a J-beta primer mix drove a second PCR of about 6 to 11 cycles. TCRdb re-analysed the 5' RACE reads in MiXCR, keeping a single row per CDR3 protein. Altogether around 1.5 million distinct CDR3 sequences are present, roughly 40% being singletons, with the ten largest covering approximately 7.9%. The record originates from a study of blood T cells in healthy people across ages. For the study at large: Every two T cells gave about one barcoded beta molecule via template switching.

Study-level points and caveats: Roughly linear age-related decline in beta diversity appeared, significant by age 40.

CDR3 length: 15 amino acids. CDR1 is MNHEY, CDR2 SVGAGI, per germline. The rearrangement joins TRBV6-5 to TRBJ1-2; 8 nucleotides align to TRBD1. Sequenced material: blood. The sequence came from a woman between 18 and 29 years old in good health. The CDR3 DNA sequence: TGCGCCAGCAGCCTGACAGGGGTAGCTAACTATGGCTACACCTTC. Amino acid sequence: CASSLTGVANYGYTF.